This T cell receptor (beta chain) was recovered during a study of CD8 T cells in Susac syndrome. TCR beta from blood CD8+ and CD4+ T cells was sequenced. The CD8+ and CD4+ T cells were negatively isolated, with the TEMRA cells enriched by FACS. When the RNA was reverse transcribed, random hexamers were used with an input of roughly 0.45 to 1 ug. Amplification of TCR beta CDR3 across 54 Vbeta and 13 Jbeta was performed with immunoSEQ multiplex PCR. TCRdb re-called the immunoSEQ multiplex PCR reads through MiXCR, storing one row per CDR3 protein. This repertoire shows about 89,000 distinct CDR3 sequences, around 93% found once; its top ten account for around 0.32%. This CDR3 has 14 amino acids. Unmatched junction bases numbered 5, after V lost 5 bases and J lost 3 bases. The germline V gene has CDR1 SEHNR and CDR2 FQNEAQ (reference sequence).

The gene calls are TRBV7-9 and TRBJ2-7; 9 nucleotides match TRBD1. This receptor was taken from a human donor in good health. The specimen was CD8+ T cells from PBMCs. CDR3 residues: CASSPSGQGYEQYF. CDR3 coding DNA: TGTGCCAGCAGCCCCTCGGGACAGGGCTACGAGCAGTACTTC.